Described below is a single T cell receptor (beta chain) sequence and its context. Its antigen is not known. Profiling relied on immunoSEQ multiplex PCR, and the TCRdb table lists in-frame clones only, not all of them. Here the sample spans 100,000 to 130,000 clones, about 89% being singletons. The junction had 8 bases not matched to a gene; V was cut back by 0 bases and J by 1 base. Germline assignment: CDR1 MNHEY and CDR2 SVGEGT. The CDR3 is 17 amino acids. This sample is part of a study of T cell responses to AZD1222 COVID-19 vaccine. Regarding the study as a whole: When two AZD1222 doses had been given, Spike-specific TCR breadth and depth rose.

The J gene is TRBJ2-5, the V gene TRBV6-2 or TRBV6-3; 7 nucleotides line up with TRBD1. This TCR was sampled from an adult in good health. The sample consisted of peripheral blood, taken on day 0 of AZD1222 vaccination. The chain's CDR3 is CASSYSDRVWAQETQYF. The CDR3 DNA reads as TGTGCCAGCAGTTACTCAGACAGGGTTTGGGCCCAAGAGACCCAGTACTTC.